This entry lists 29 T cell receptor beta chains sequenced from one sample in a study of blood T cell repertoires in COVID-19. TCRdb's copy holds only in-frame clones and misses some; the assay was immunoSEQ multiplex PCR. The table shows about 670,000 clones, with approximately 90% occurring only once. The sequencing sample was made of peripheral blood. Receptor source: a woman between 18 and 30 years old with acute or convalescent COVID-19.

The chain carries TRBV12-5 and TRBJ1-1; the D gene is possibly TRBD1 (6 bases). Germline CDR1 and CDR2: LGHNT and FRNRAP. The CDR3 is 15 amino acids. V lost 0 bases to trimming and J lost 3 bases, with 11 bases between them. CDR3 nucleotides: TGTGCTAGTGGTTTGGTGGAGACAGGTGACACTGAAGCTTTCTTT. Residues: CASGLVETGDTEAFF. The complete variable domain, with remaining parts taken from reference TRBV12-5 and TRBJ1-1, reads DARVTQTPRHKVTEMGQEVTMRCQPILGHNTVFWYRQTMMQGLELLAYFRNRAPLDDSGMPKDRFSAEMPDATLATLKIQPSEPRDSAVYFCASGLVETGDTEAFFGQGTRLTVV.

The chain uses TRBV28 and TRBJ2-2; D may be TRBD1 (6 bases). Germline CDR1 is MDHEN and CDR2 is SYDVKM. Trimming took 10 bases from V and 5 from J, leaving 20 bases between them. The CDR3 extends over 15 amino acids. The CDR3 coding sequence is TGTGCCATTTCCTCCAGGGACATGAGGACCGGGGAGCTGTTTTTT. Its translation is CAISSRDMRTGELFF.

This sequence joins TRBV3-1 (or the pseudogene TRBV3-2) and TRBJ2-7; 8 bases match TRBD1. V trimming: 1 base; J trimming: 0 bases; junction bases outside the gene matches: 8. The germline gives CDR1 LGHDT, CDR2 YNNKEL (reference sequence). The CDR3 spans 17 residues. The CDR3: CASSQGLDDRGSYEQYF. CDR3 sequence (DNA): TGTGCCAGCAGCCAAGGGTTAGATGACAGGGGCTCCTACGAGCAGTACTTC.

The DNA of the CDR3 is TGTGCCAGCAGTTACTCCAGGCAGCTCCTTACTGGCTACACCTTC. It is translated as CASSYSRQLLTGYTF. V gene TRBV6-5 combines with J gene TRBJ1-2; D is unresolved. CDR3 length equals 15 residues. Trimming left V 0 bases short and J 7 bases short, with 15 bases between. In germline, CDR1 is MNHEY, CDR2 SVGAGI.

This clone showed up just once. The V and J genes are TRBV4-1 and TRBJ2-3; 10 bases agree with TRBD2. The CDR3 totals 16 residues. The germline V gene has CDR1 MGHRA and CDR2 YSYEKL. V shed 0 bases, J shed 5 bases, and the junction held 5 bases outside the gene matches. The CDR3 bases are TGCGCCAGCAGCCAAGATAGGAGACTAGCGGGAGATACGCAGTATTTT. This encodes CASSQDRRLAGDTQYF.

The chain carries TRBV7-9 and TRBJ1-2; weak D call: TRBD1 (5 bases). V shed 2 bases and J shed 8 bases, with 15 bases lying between them. This CDR3 has 14 residues. Per germline, CDR1 SEHNR and CDR2 FQNEAQ (reference sequence). DNA of the CDR3: TGTGCCAGCAGCTTAAGGCTCGAGCAGGGAGGCTACACCTTC. Translation gives CASSLRLEQGGYTF.

This clone was recorded only once. DNA of the CDR3: TGTGCCAGCAGCGTGGGACTAGCGGGGGGTAGGTCCTACGAGCAGTACTTC. Encoded protein: CASSVGLAGGRSYEQYF. The V and J genes are TRBV13 and TRBJ2-7; TRBD2 agrees at 15 bases. This CDR3 region has 17 residues. With V trimmed by 5 bases and J by 1 base, 6 bases remained unmatched. Germline V gene lookup returns CDR1 PRHDT and CDR2 FYEKMQ (reference sequence).

V and J are TRBV19 and TRBJ1-1; a weak D match, TRBD1 (5 bases). The CDR3 is 13 residues long. Germline CDR1 reads LNHDA; CDR2 reads SQIVND (reference sequence). Trimming removed 7 bases from V and 5 bases from J, with 14 bases in between. CDR3 sequence reads: CASTESGYTEAFF. The DNA for the CDR3 is TGTGCCAGTACCGAATCAGGGTATACTGAAGCTTTCTTT.

The chain carries TRBV12-3 or TRBV12-4 and TRBJ1-1; D gene uncertain. CDR3 length: 11 amino acids. V lost 7 bases and J lost 5, with 8 bases in between. CDR3: CASTPLTEAFF. The CDR3 nucleotides read TGTGCCAGCACCCCTTTGACTGAAGCTTTCTTT.

This chain joins TRBV29-1 and TRBJ1-1, with D possibly being TRBD1 (5 bases). Trimming took off 2 bases at V and 6 bases at J, with 13 bases between the two ends. The CDR3 contains 13 residues. CDR1 and CDR2 from the germline V gene are SQVTM and ANQGSEA. CDR3 sequence (DNA): TGCAGCGTTGAATCGGGGTCGGGGGCTGAAGCTTTCTTT. Translation gives CSVESGSGAEAFF.

The chain employs TRBV12-5 and TRBJ2-2, with TRBD1 matching over 9 bases. V shed 1 base and J 5 bases; nucleotides not matched to a gene: 23. Germline-derived CDR1 and CDR2 are LGHNT and FRNRAP. There are 22 residues in the CDR3. The CDR3 loop is CASGLAPPGRQGGGFLTGELFF. CDR3 nucleotides: TGTGCTAGTGGTTTGGCACCCCCCGGGAGACAGGGGGGCGGTTTTCTGACCGGGGAGCTGTTTTTT.

The rearrangement uses TRBV18 and TRBJ2-5; no definite D call. CDR1 and CDR2 (germline): KGHSH, LQKENI. Trimming pared 0 bases from V and 4 bases from J, leaving 12 bases between. CDR3 length: 15 residues. The CDR3 spells CASSPPIGGRETQYF. For the CDR3, the DNA is TGTGCCAGCTCACCACCGATCGGCGGCCGAGAGACCCAGTACTTC.

This chain links TRBV6-5 with TRBJ1-2, with TRBD1 matching 7 bases. The CDR3 is 13 amino acids. The germline V gene encodes CDR1 MNHEY and CDR2 SVGAGI. The V gene end was trimmed by 6 bases and the J gene end by 7 bases; junction bases not matched to a gene: 8. Here the CDR3 DNA reads TGTGCCAGCAGCCTGCGACAGGGTGGTGGCTACACCTTC. Its protein is CASSLRQGGGYTF.

V usage is TRBV21-1 and J usage is TRBJ1-5. TRBV21-1 is designated a pseudogene. This CDR3 spans 11 amino acids. CDR3 nucleotide sequence: TGTGCCGGAGGAGGCAATCAGCCCCAGCATTTT. Protein product: CAGGGNQPQHF.

The V gene is TRBV7-8, the J gene TRBJ2-1, with no clear D. CDR3 length: 13 amino acids. The V gene's germline CDR1 is SGHVS and CDR2 FQNEAQ. V shed 2 bases and J shed 7 bases, with 9 bases lying between them. CDR3 residues: CASSLFSVNEQFF. CDR3 DNA sequence: TGTGCCAGCAGCTTATTTTCGGTAAATGAGCAGTTCTTC.

As for this clone: The same CDR3 also results from other DNA sequences found in this sample. The chain carries TRBV3-1 (or the pseudogene TRBV3-2) and TRBJ2-7; 7 bases agree with TRBD1. The CDR3 has 12 amino acids. The trim removed 1 base at V and 6 bases at J, leaving 0 bases unmatched. The V gene's germline CDR1 is LGHDT and CDR2 YNNKEL (reference sequence). Here the CDR3 reads CASSQAGGEQYF. In nucleotides, the CDR3 is TGTGCCAGCAGCCAAGCAGGGGGCGAGCAGTACTTC.

This clone came up once. The rearrangement joins TRBV6-2 or TRBV6-3 to TRBJ1-5; D is possibly TRBD1 (6 bases). In germline, CDR1 is MNHEY, CDR2 SVGEGT. V lost 5 bases and J 6 bases, leaving 14 bases between the germline ends. This CDR3 is built from 14 residues. CDR3 DNA sequence: TGTGCCAGCAGTCCCGGAGCGGGGGCTCAGCCCCAGCATTTT. It specifies CASSPGAGAQPQHF.

The gene calls are TRBV5-6 and TRBJ1-2, with a tentative D call TRBD1 (6 bases). CDR1 is SGHDT and CDR2 is YYEEEE in the germline V gene. V was shortened by 0 bases and J by 5 bases, with 11 bases between the two germline ends. The CDR3 is made up of 14 amino acids. In DNA form, the CDR3 reads TGTGCCAGCAGCTTGGTCGGACAGAATTATGGCTACACCTTC. This codes for CASSLVGQNYGYTF.

The V call is TRBV19, the J call TRBJ1-4; 8 bases are a match to TRBD1. Per the germline V gene, CDR1 is LNHDA and CDR2 is SQIVND (reference sequence). This CDR3 has 15 amino acids. Trimming cost V 3 bases and J 7 bases; bases outside gene matches: 7. CDR3 in amino acids: CASSIWQGAREKLFF. In DNA form, the CDR3 reads TGTGCCAGTAGTATTTGGCAGGGGGCGCGTGAAAAACTGTTTTTT. Supplemented by reference TRBV19 and TRBJ1-4, the full variable domain reads DGGITQSPKYLFRKEGQNVTLSCEQNLNHDAMYWYRQDPGQGLRLIYYSQIVNDFQKGDIAEGYSVSREKKESFPLTVTSAQKNPTAFYLCASSIWQGAREKLFFGSGTQLSVL.

This chain links TRBV9 with TRBJ1-6; TRBD1 is a possible D gene (6 bases). The CDR3 spans 14 residues. Per the germline V gene, CDR1 is SGDLS and CDR2 is YYNGEE. V lost 3 bases to trimming and J lost 7 bases, with 11 bases between them. The CDR3 sequence is CASSARGENSPLHF. Written as DNA, the CDR3 is TGTGCCAGCAGCGCCAGGGGCGAAAATTCACCCCTCCACTTT.

The chain couples TRBV6-5 to TRBJ1-6; no firm D call. This CDR3 contains 14 residues. Germline loops: CDR1 MNHEY, CDR2 SVGAGI. The V gene lost 6 bases and the J gene lost 10 bases, with 16 bases spanning the gap. CDR3 protein: CASRSPGGGSPLHF. Written as DNA, the CDR3 is TGTGCCAGCAGATCGCCAGGTGGTGGGTCACCCCTCCACTTT.

The chain employs TRBV2 and TRBJ1-1; D is perhaps TRBD1 (5 bases). This CDR3 is 13 amino acids long. Trimming removed 9 bases at V and 1 base at J, with 12 bases between. Germline V gives CDR1 SNHLY, CDR2 FYNNEI. The CDR3 is CARPLGGNTEAFF. In DNA form, the CDR3 reads TGTGCCAGACCCCTGGGGGGGAACACTGAAGCTTTCTTT. Filled out from reference TRBV2 and TRBJ1-1, the complete variable domain reads EPEVTQTPSHQVTQMGQEVILRCVPISNHLYFYWYRQILGQKVEFLVSFYNNEISEKSEIFDDQFSVERPDGSNFTLKIRSTKLEDSAMYFCARPLGGNTEAFFGQGTRLTVV.

CDR3 in DNA: TGTGCCAGCAGCCAAGAGGCGGACGGGGGGGCAGGAACAGATACGCAGTATTTT. Translating gives CASSQEADGGAGTDTQYF. This chain uses TRBV3-1 (or the pseudogene TRBV3-2) with TRBJ2-3, with 8 bases that match TRBD2. The CDR3 length is 18 residues. CDR1 LGHDT and CDR2 YNNKEL come from the germline V gene (reference sequence). The J segment lost 3 bases and the V segment lost 0 bases, leaving 11 bases of the junction unmatched.

The gene calls are TRBV12-5 and TRBJ1-6; D ambiguous. Germline V CDR1 and CDR2: LGHNT, FRNRAP. Trimming stripped 0 bases from V and 10 bases from J, with 13 bases between. There are 15 residues in the CDR3. CDR3 nucleotide sequence: TGTGCTAGTGGTTTGGTTGCCCGCGCTATCTCACCCCTCCACTTT. Amino acids: CASGLVARAISPLHF.

CDR3 residues: CASSSPVGYTF. The CDR3 region has the DNA TGTGCCAGCAGCTCCCCCGTTGGCTACACCTTC. J is TRBJ1-2 and V is TRBV7-2; no clear D. The CDR3 has 11 residues. Per the germline V gene, CDR1 is SGHTA and CDR2 is FQGNSA. Trimming left V 4 bases short and J 7 bases short, with 7 bases between. The variable domain in full, with the rest retrieved from reference TRBV7-2 and TRBJ1-2, is GAGVSQSPSNKVTEKGKDVELRCDPISGHTALYWYRQSLGQGLEFLIYFQGNSAPDKSGLPSDRFSAERTGGSVSTLTIQRTQQEDSAVYLCASSSPVGYTFGSGTRLTVV.

The chain links TRBV30 to TRBJ1-6; a possible D gene is TRBD1 (5 bases). The ends were cut back, 0 bases at V and 6 bases at J, with 12 bases in the middle. Germline V lookup: CDR1 GTSNPN, CDR2 SVGIG (reference sequence). The CDR3 length is 15 residues. The CDR3: CAWSVSKGSNSPLHF. CDR3 bases: TGTGCCTGGAGTGTATCGAAGGGGTCTAATTCACCCCTCCACTTT.

This sequence joins TRBV9 and TRBJ1-1; 9 bases map to TRBD1. This CDR3 spans 16 amino acids. The V gene end was trimmed by 3 bases and the J gene end by 1 base; junction bases not matched to a gene: 7. Germline V CDR1 and CDR2: SGDLS, YYNGEE. The CDR3 sequence is CASSASRTGENTEAFF. The CDR3 nucleotides read TGTGCCAGCAGCGCTTCCCGGACAGGGGAGAACACTGAAGCTTTCTTT.

The chain recombines TRBV6-5 with TRBJ1-4, with TRBD1 matching over 8 bases. CDR3 length: 13 residues. Losses at the gene ends were 6 bases for V and 8 bases for J; bases not matched to a gene: 5. CDR1 is MNHEY, CDR2 SVGAGI, per germline. This CDR3 is CASRGQGIEKLFF. The CDR3 DNA reads as TGTGCCAGCAGAGGACAGGGCATAGAAAAACTGTTTTTT.

The chain employs TRBV5-4 and TRBJ1-2, with a tentative D call TRBD1 (5 bases). The CDR3 contains 12 residues. Germline assignment: CDR1 SGHNT and CDR2 YYREEE (reference sequence). V was trimmed by 4 bases and J by 8 bases, leaving 12 bases between them. CDR3 bases: TGTGCCAGCAGCATCGGGGCGGGGGGCTACACCTTC. It codes for CASSIGAGGYTF.